The present T cell receptor beta chain was sequenced within a study of CD8+CD57+ T cells in acquired aplastic anemia listed by TCRdb under 2018. About the investigation overall: DNA extracted from sorted CD4+ and CD8+ cells had a mean of roughly 3.4 ug, with a range of about 0.19 to 27.4 ug. Healthy donor samples averaged roughly 10 million reads for CD4+ and under 14 million for CD8+ cells. The research as a whole found: Although 25 to 30 CD8+ CDR3 sequences were shared by patients and controls, these sequences appeared highly expressed in patients and within the immunodominant clones of patients. No significant difference in CD8+ Simpson's diversity was found between patients and healthy controls (P=0.060).

V is pruned by 2 bases and J by 6 bases, leaving 3 bases of the junction without a gene match. Including the terminal cysteine and phenylalanine, the CDR3 comprises 13 residues. The DNA shown is the 39-base CDR3, in frame from base 1. In the germline V gene (reference sequence), CDR1 corresponds to PRHDT and CDR2 to FYEKMQ. Profiling of TCR beta VDJ combinations and CDR3 sequences used genomic DNA as the template. TCR repertoire sequencing was run on an Illumina HiSeq 2000. On the study's bioinformatics: Repertoires were assessed using TRBV/TRBJ rearrangement plots, CDR3 size and DJ length profiles, and Simpson's diversity index. Whichever DNA sequence was most abundant in the deep sequencing data was defined as the immunodominant clone. CDR3 amino acid sequences were checked for sharing between subjects and were compared against published repertoires and the VDJdb database. TCRdb passed the public sequencing reads through fastp at Q25 and MiXCR, retaining productive beta sequences. Rows merge per CDR3 protein into single entries with the most common DNA and genes. The V and J calls come from TCRdb's annotation, not from the publication. For this sample there are about 220,000 distinct CDR3 sequences; around 32% appear just once. 1.1% of the sample lies in the top ten.

In the study, sorted CD4+ and CD8+ blood T cells from patients with severe aplastic anemia and from healthy subjects underwent deep sequencing of TCR repertoires. Ficoll-Paque density gradient centrifugation was used to isolate peripheral blood mononuclear cells. Before DNA was extracted, CD4+ and CD8+ T cells were sorted using either FACS or magnetic beads. This clonotype was seen repeatedly, ten times or more. The specificity of this receptor is unknown. Per-base quality was not reported, and no clone a single base away is much larger than it. The TCR comes from a human donor in good health, serving as a control. The sample taken for sequencing was sorted CD4+, CD8+, or CD8+CD57+ T cells (not recorded which) from PBMCs. The chain was built from TRBV13 and TRBJ1-2; 7 bases in the middle match TRBD1. The CDR3 in this case is CASSLYRGNGYTF. The nucleotide sequence reads TGTGCCAGCAGCTTATACAGGGGTAATGGCTACACCTTC.